The 2 T cell receptor beta chains reported below all come from one sample, sequenced in a study of blood T cell repertoires in COVID-19 (dated by TCRdb to the early 2020s). The method was the immunoSEQ multiplex PCR assay. The table comes from immuneACCESS by way of TCRdb, which keeps in-frame sequences with V and J called. Part of the clones is missing from these tables; in studies checked, under half for an unresolved V gene and the rest for unknown reasons. Recorded for this sample are around 250,000 clones; about 89% of them occurred a single time. Approximately 8.2% of the sample is held by the ten biggest clonotypes. The specimen sequenced was peripheral blood. These receptors were taken from a man aged 35 to 55 with active or convalescent COVID-19.

This chain connects TRBV14 to TRBJ1-1; TRBD1 might be the D (6 bases). The V gene's germline CDR1 is SGHDN and CDR2 FVKESK. The V end was cut by 4 bases, the J end by 7 bases, with 13 bases between. The CDR3 sequence is 13 residues long. CDR3 sequence (DNA): TGTGCCAGCAGCCCAGGGGACGCCCGTGAAGCTTTCTTT. Translated: CASSPGDAREAFF.

The chain links TRBV15 to TRBJ1-4; 7 bases fit TRBD1. The V gene's germline CDR1 is LNHNV and CDR2 YYDKDF (reference sequence). The ends lost 1 base at V and 5 bases at J; junction bases unmatched: 7. The CDR3 contains 16 residues. CDR3 DNA sequence: TGTGCCACCAGCAGAGCCAAGGGGGCTGGGAATGAAAAACTGTTTTTT. Protein product: CATSRAKGAGNEKLFF.